This T cell receptor (beta chain) came from a study of response to subunit inactivated influenza vaccine. In regard to this clonotype: The antigen remains undetermined.

TCRdb passed the RT-PCR reads through MiXCR, listing each CDR3 protein once. The sample has around 170,000 distinct CDR3 sequences, about 10% seen once; the top ten hold roughly 40%. Whole-study results and caveats: Few new T cells, the authors suggested, are recruited by each seasonal influenza vaccination.

V was clipped by 3 bases and J by 6 bases, with 12 bases between them. The CDR3 extends over 14 amino acids. The rearrangement uses TRBV12-3 or TRBV12-4 and TRBJ2-1, with D perhaps TRBD2 (6 bases). Sequencing used CD8+ T cells sorted from PBMCs, obtained around 25 months after vaccination. The source of this sequence is a man aged 50-75 years who received an inactivated influenza vaccine. The DNA of the CDR3 is TGTGCCAGCAGTTTCACGCGGGGTCTCAATGAGCAGTTCTTC. The encoded protein is CASSFTRGLNEQFF.